This T cell receptor beta chain was sequenced for a study of blood T cell repertoires in COVID-19 (dated by TCRdb to 2018 to 2021). About the full investigation: Samples from collaborators originated in the United States, Italy and Spain and spanned both the acute and convalescent phases of COVID-19. The repertoires were released in a freely available public database intended as a resource for research on the immune response to SARS-CoV-2. The dataset comprised deeply sampled blood TCRbeta repertoires from subjects exposed to, actively infected with, or recovered from COVID-19. The material from the prospective study consisted of cDNA or gDNA derived from T cells, B-cell-depleted T cells, or PBMCs. Where available, HLA class I and class II types were obtained from metadata supplied by the sample provider rather than from assay-based typing. The samples were drawn from the first 160 participants of the ongoing ImmuneRACE study and from 1,254 subjects provided by 6 global collaborators. Sample metadata almost always included a de-identified subject ID, COVID-19 status, age in years and sex. The research as a whole found: How much clinical and demographic metadata was included differed by source and by participant, and the metadata was provided uncurated.

Another Seattle source contributed samples from volunteer blood donors who had recovered from COVID-19. The collaborating institutions used their own protocols to collect whole blood in K2EDTA tubes. Collaborator samples were shipped for TCRbeta analysis as frozen whole blood, isolated PBMCs, or DNA extracted from either sample type. TCRbeta CDR3 regions were amplified from genomic DNA using the immunoSEQ Assay, a bias-controlled multiplex PCR. In the source study's methods: The number of nucleated cells in each sample was estimated from the amplification of reference gene primers within the assay. To quantify the absolute abundance of each unique TCRbeta CDR3 rearrangement, sequence reads were collapsed and filtered. For each sample, productive Simpson clonality was calculated by taking the square root of Simpson's diversity index across productive rearrangements. TCRdb took this table from immuneACCESS and kept in-frame rearrangements with V and J called. Such tables lack part of the clones; where checked against another copy, unresolved V genes explain under half of the gap, and the rest is unexplained. The D gene and trimming were derived from the DNA, and the V and J assignments and clone size from that table. For this sample the table gives 270,000 or so clones, of which about 89% were detected only once. Clones ranked in the top ten supply less than 1% of the sample.

Here V drops 4 bases and J drops 6 bases, and the junction holds 8 bases not matched to any gene. There are 14 amino acids in the CDR3, from cysteine to phenylalanine inclusive. Only the CDR3 region is kept as DNA, spanning 42 bases read in frame from base 1. CDR1 and CDR2 are read off the germline V gene (reference sequence) as LNHDA and SQIVND. About this clone itself: It has no known antigen specificity. The sample holds no much larger clone one base away, and base qualities are not on file.

The clonotype comes from a woman in her thirties or forties who had recovered from COVID-19. Recombination joined TRBV19 with TRBJ2-7, with 8 middle bases fitting TRBD1. Sequenced material: peripheral blood. The nucleotides are TGTGCCAGTAGTACCGGACAGGGAATTAGCGAGCAGTACTTC. Translated, this is CASSTGQGISEQYF.